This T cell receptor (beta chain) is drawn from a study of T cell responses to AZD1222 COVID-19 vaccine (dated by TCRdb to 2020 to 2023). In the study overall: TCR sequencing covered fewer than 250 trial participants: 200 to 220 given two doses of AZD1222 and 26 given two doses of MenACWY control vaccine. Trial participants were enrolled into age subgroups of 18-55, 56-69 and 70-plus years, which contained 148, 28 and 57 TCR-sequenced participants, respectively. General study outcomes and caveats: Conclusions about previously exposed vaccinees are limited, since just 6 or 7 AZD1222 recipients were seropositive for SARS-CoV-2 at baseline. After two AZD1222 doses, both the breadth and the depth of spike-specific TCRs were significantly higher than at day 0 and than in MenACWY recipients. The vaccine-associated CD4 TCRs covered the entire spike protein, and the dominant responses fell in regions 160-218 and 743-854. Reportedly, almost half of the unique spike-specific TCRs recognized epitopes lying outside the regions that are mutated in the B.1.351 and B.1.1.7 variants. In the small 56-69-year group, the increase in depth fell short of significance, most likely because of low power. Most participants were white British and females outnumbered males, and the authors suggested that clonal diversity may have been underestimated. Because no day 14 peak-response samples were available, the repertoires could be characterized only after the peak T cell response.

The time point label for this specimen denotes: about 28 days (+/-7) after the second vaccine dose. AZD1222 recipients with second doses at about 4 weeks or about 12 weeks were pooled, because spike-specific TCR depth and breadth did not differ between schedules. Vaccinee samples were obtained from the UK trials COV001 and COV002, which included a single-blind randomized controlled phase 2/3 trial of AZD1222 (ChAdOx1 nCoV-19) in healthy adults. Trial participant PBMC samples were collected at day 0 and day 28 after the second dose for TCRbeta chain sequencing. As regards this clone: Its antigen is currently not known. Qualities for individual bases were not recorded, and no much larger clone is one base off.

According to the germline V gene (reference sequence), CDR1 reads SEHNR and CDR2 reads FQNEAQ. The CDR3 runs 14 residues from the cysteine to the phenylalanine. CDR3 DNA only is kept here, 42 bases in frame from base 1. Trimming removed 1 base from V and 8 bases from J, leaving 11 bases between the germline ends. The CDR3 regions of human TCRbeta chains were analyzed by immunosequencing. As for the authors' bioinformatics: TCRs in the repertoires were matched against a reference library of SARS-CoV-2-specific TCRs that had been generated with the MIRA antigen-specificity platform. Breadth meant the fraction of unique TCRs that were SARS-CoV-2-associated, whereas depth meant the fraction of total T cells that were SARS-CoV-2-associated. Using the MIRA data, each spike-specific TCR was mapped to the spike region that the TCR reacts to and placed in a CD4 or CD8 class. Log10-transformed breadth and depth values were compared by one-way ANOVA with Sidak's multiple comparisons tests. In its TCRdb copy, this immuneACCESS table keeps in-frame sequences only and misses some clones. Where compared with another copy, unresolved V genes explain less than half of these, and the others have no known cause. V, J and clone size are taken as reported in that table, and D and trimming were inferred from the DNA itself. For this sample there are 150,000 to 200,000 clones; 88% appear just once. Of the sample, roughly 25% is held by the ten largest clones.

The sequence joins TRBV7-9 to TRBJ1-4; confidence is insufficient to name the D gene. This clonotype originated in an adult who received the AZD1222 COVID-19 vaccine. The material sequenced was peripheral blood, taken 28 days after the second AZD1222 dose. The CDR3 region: CASSLGVLKEKLFF. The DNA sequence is TGTGCCAGCAGCTTAGGGGTTCTCAAGGAAAAACTGTTTTTT.